These 27 T cell receptor beta chains originate from one sample sequenced in a study of shared clonotypes between healthy human individuals. CD8 cells regarded as naive lacked CD45RO, were positively chosen for CCR7, and omitted terminally differentiated effector memory CD45RA+ cells. Sequencing used immunoSEQ multiplex PCR; TCRdb keeps in-frame clones, though not all of them. The repertoire has about 2.2 million clones, approximately 94% of them found once; the top ten carry approximately 1.7%. Sequenced input: naive CD8+ T cells from PBMCs. These receptors all come from a man aged 18 to 30 in good health. Some clones in this sample may be carry-over from other donors' samples.

The chain joins TRBV29-1 to TRBJ2-5; TRBD2 matches at 12 bases. V dropped 2 bases and J dropped 4; count of bases not matched to a gene: 14. The germline V gene encodes CDR1 SQVTM and CDR2 ANQGSEA. The CDR3 has 18 amino acids. The CDR3 DNA follows: TGCAGCGTTGAATTACCCCTCCTAGCGGGAGGGCCAAGAGAGACCCAGTACTTC. As protein: CSVELPLLAGGPRETQYF.

This chain links TRBV7-3 with TRBJ2-1, with 11 bases identical to TRBD2. Germline lookup yields CDR1 SGHTA and CDR2 FQGTGA. Losses at the gene ends were 5 bases for V and 1 base for J; bases not matched to a gene: 7. The CDR3 contains 17 residues. This chain's CDR3 is CASSASSGRNSYNEQFF. CDR3 coding DNA: TGTGCCAGCAGCGCCTCTAGCGGGAGGAATTCCTACAATGAGCAGTTCTTC. Looking up the rest from reference TRBV7-3 and TRBJ2-1 gives the full variable domain: GAGVSQTPSNKVTEKGKYVELRCDPISGHTALYWYRQSLGQGPEFLIYFQGTGAADDSGLPNDRFFAVRPEGSVSTLKIQRTERGDSAVYLCASSASSGRNSYNEQFFGPGTRLTVL.

On this clone: The junction shows a germline mismatch at one end, possibly a read error. This rearrangement joins TRBV28 to TRBJ1-2; D is ambiguous. The CDR3 consists of 11 residues. The germline V gene encodes CDR1 MDHEN and CDR2 SYDVKM. CDR3 sequence: CASSSIIGPHF. The CDR3, as DNA: TGTGCCAGCAGTTCAATTATCGGGCCTCACTTC.

This clone was seen only once. The rearrangement uses TRBV4-3 and TRBJ2-1, with 9 bases matching TRBD2. Looked up from germline, CDR1 is LGHNA and CDR2 is YSLEER. V shed 0 bases, J shed 4 bases, and the junction held 10 bases outside the gene matches. CDR3 size: 18 residues. In nucleotides, the CDR3 is TGCGCCAGCAGCCAAGATATTAGGGCTAGCGGGATATACAATGAGCAGTTCTTC. Encoded protein: CASSQDIRASGIYNEQFF.

The chain is built from TRBV6-5 and TRBJ1-1; tentatively, D is TRBD1 (5 bases). Trimming removed 11 bases from V and 1 base from J, with 8 bases in between. The CDR3 is 11 amino acids. Germline CDR1 is MNHEY and CDR2 is SVGAGI. CDR3 sequence (DNA): TGTGCCGTGGGGGAGAACACTGAAGCTTTCTTT. It translates to CAVGENTEAFF.

The V gene is TRBV19, the J gene TRBJ2-3; 10 nucleotides align to TRBD2. Germline CDR1 LNHDA, CDR2 SQIVND (reference sequence). After removal of 9 bases from V and 2 bases from J, the junction contained 20 bases not matched to a gene. The CDR3 loop spans 19 amino acids. Here the CDR3 DNA reads TGTGCCAGCCTCCCACGGGGACGCATCGGACTAGCGGACACAGATACGCAGTATTTT. Protein product: CASLPRGRIGLADTDTQYF. Complete variable domain (other parts from reference TRBV19 and TRBJ2-3): DGGITQSPKYLFRKEGQNVTLSCEQNLNHDAMYWYRQDPGQGLRLIYYSQIVNDFQKGDIAEGYSVSREKKESFPLTVTSAQKNPTAFYLCASLPRGRIGLADTDTQYFGPGTRLTVL.

Concerning this clone itself: Other nucleotide sequences in the sample specify the same CDR3. The chain employs TRBV30 and TRBJ2-7; D gene ambiguous. This CDR3 region has 11 residues. V was cut by 0 bases and J by 3 bases, with 3 bases left in between. Germline V gene data show CDR1 as GTSNPN and CDR2 as SVGIG (reference sequence). The CDR3 reads CAWSVSYEQYF. The CDR3 nucleotides read TGTGCCTGGAGTGTAAGCTACGAGCAGTACTTC.

The rearrangement uses TRBV19 and TRBJ1-2; 9 bases line up with TRBD1. Germline CDR1 reads LNHDA; CDR2 reads SQIVND (reference sequence). The trim removed 8 bases at V and 13 bases at J, leaving 11 bases unmatched. The CDR3 runs to 12 residues. CDR3 loop: CASGVQGANGTF. Written as DNA, the CDR3 is TGTGCCAGTGGCGTACAGGGGGCGAACGGCACCTTC.

The V gene is TRBV5-1, the J gene TRBJ2-5; 12 bases match TRBD2. The CDR3 has 17 residues. Germline lookup yields CDR1 SGHRS and CDR2 YFSETQ. Trimming took 1 base from V and 5 from J; bases not matched to a gene: 9. CDR3 bases: TGCGCCAGCAGCTTGAAGACTAGCGGGAGAGTTTTGGAGACCCAGTACTTC. Its translation is CASSLKTSGRVLETQYF. Drawing the rest from reference TRBV5-1 and TRBJ2-5, the complete variable domain is KAGVTQTPRYLIKTRGQQVTLSCSPISGHRSVSWYQQTPGQGLQFLFEYFSETQRNKGNFPGRFSGRQFSNSRSEMNVSTLELGDSALYLCASSLKTSGRVLETQYFGPGTRLLVL.

CDR3 in DNA: TGCAGCGTCCTGGGGACAAAAAACACCGGGGAGCTGTTTTTT. Encoded protein: CSVLGTKNTGELFF. The V gene is TRBV29-1, the J gene TRBJ2-2; a possible D gene is TRBD1 (6 bases). The germline CDR1 and CDR2 sequences are SQVTM and ANQGSEA. The CDR3 extends over 14 amino acids. Between the trimmed V and J ends, which lost 6 bases and 2 bases, there was a span of 13 bases.

The chain employs TRBV30 and TRBJ2-7; 7 bases map to TRBD1. Germline V gene data show CDR1 as GTSNPN and CDR2 as SVGIG (reference sequence). V trimming: 7 bases; J trimming: 3 bases; junction bases outside the gene matches: 6. The CDR3 is made up of 12 amino acids. The CDR3 DNA reads TGTGCCTCCCGGACAGGTTTCTACGAGCAGTACTTC. It specifies CASRTGFYEQYF.

The chain joins TRBV28 to TRBJ2-7; 8 bases align to TRBD1. Trimming at V came to 6 bases and at J to 2 bases, leaving 6 bases not matched to a gene. There are 14 residues in the CDR3. Germline CDR1 reads MDHEN; CDR2 reads SYDVKM. The CDR3 here is CASRRTGSTYEQYF. CDR3 nucleotides: TGTGCCAGCAGGCGGACAGGGAGCACCTACGAGCAGTACTTC.

The count of this clone is one. This sample also contains other DNA sequences that code for the same CDR3. The V and J genes are TRBV27 and TRBJ2-1; the D is unclear. V was clipped by 6 bases and J by 3 bases, with 3 bases between them. CDR3 size: 11 residues. From germline, CDR1 is MNHEY and CDR2 SMNVEV (reference sequence). The chain's CDR3 is CASRDYNEQFF. CDR3 bases: TGTGCCAGCAGGGACTACAATGAGCAGTTCTTC.

This chain connects TRBV4-3 to TRBJ1-1, with unresolved D. Germline CDR1 and CDR2: LGHNA and YSLEER. The ends were cut back, 0 bases at V and 7 bases at J, with 9 bases in the middle. This CDR3 comprises 13 residues. The CDR3 DNA follows: TGCGCCAGCAGCCAAGAGTATTGGAATGAAGCTTTCTTT. This gives the protein CASSQEYWNEAFF.

V gene TRBV11-2 combines with J gene TRBJ2-3; 7 positions agree with TRBD2. The CDR3 is 17 amino acids. The trim removed 5 bases at V and 4 bases at J, leaving 15 bases unmatched. Per the germline V gene, CDR1 is SGHAT and CDR2 is FQNNGV. CDR3 residues: CASSPTPGGRGADTQYF. In nucleotides, the CDR3 is TGTGCCAGCAGCCCCACGCCGGGGGGAAGGGGAGCAGATACGCAGTATTTT.

Here the CDR3 DNA reads TGCGCCAGCAGCTTGGCCAAAATTCCCCTAGGGCGCGAGCAGTACTTC. Its translation is CASSLAKIPLGREQYF. V usage is TRBV5-1 and J usage is TRBJ2-7; D is ambiguous. The CDR3 runs 16 residues. CDR1 is SGHRS, CDR2 YFSETQ, per germline. V was trimmed by 0 bases and J by 6 bases, leaving 19 bases between them.

V is TRBV6-5 and J is TRBJ2-1; D might be TRBD1 (5 bases). Germline loops: CDR1 MNHEY, CDR2 SVGAGI. The CDR3 extends over 13 amino acids. The V end lost 1 base, the J end lost 9 bases, and 10 bases lay between the germline ends. The CDR3 DNA reads TGTGCCAGCAGTTACTTAGGGGCCTTTGAGCAGTTCTTC. Translated: CASSYLGAFEQFF.

This rearrangement joins TRBV28 to TRBJ2-1, with D perhaps TRBD2 (5 bases). This CDR3 comprises 15 residues. The germline gives CDR1 MDHEN, CDR2 SYDVKM. V was pared by 3 bases and J by 4 bases, with 13 bases between. Here the CDR3 reads CASSFGSEPYNEQFF. CDR3 DNA sequence: TGTGCCAGCAGTTTTGGGAGCGAACCGTACAATGAGCAGTTCTTC.

The V gene is TRBV29-1, the J gene TRBJ2-7; D may be TRBD2 (6 bases). The germline V and J ends were trimmed by 7 bases and 4 bases, with 11 bases remaining between them. This CDR3 has 11 amino acids. Germline-derived CDR1 and CDR2 are SQVTM and ANQGSEA. In DNA form, the CDR3 reads TGCAGCGCTGAGGGAGGATACGAGCAGTACTTC. Protein product: CSAEGGYEQYF.

This clone occurred once. V is TRBV4-2 and J is TRBJ2-7; TRBD2 matches 8 bases. The CDR3 totals 16 residues. Germline trimming cut 0 bases from V and 6 bases from J; bases unmatched to any gene: 10. In germline, CDR1 is LGHNA, CDR2 YNFKEQ. The CDR3 sequence: CASSQDRGAGEVEQYF. The CDR3 DNA follows: TGTGCCAGCAGCCAAGATCGGGGAGCGGGAGAGGTCGAGCAGTACTTC.

With respect to this clone: This specimen includes other DNA sequences encoding the same CDR3. V and J are TRBV4-3 and TRBJ1-1; D perhaps matches TRBD1 (5 bases). This CDR3 comprises 13 residues. Germline V gene sequence: CDR1 LGHNA, CDR2 YSLEER. Between the trimmed V and J ends, which lost 0 bases and 3 bases, there was a span of 5 bases. Written as DNA, the CDR3 is TGCGCCAGCAGCCAAGAGGGGGACACTGAAGCTTTCTTT. Translation gives CASSQEGDTEAFF.

CDR3 nucleotides: TGTGCCAGCAGCACCTCAACCCCTAACTATGGCTACACCTTC. Translation: CASSTSTPNYGYTF. The rearrangement uses TRBV7-8 and TRBJ1-2, with D uncertain. There are 14 residues in the CDR3. Germline V gene lookup returns CDR1 SGHVS and CDR2 FQNEAQ. Trimming stripped 5 bases from V and 0 bases from J, with 10 bases between.

The genes are TRBV29-1 and TRBJ2-5, with D perhaps matching TRBD2 (6 bases). Germline V gene lookup returns CDR1 SQVTM and CDR2 ANQGSEA. V was shortened by 4 bases and J by 2 bases, with 14 bases between the two germline ends. The CDR3 sequence is 14 residues long. CDR3 bases: TGCAGCGTTGGGGGTGCGGGAATACAAGAGACCCAGTACTTC. This encodes CSVGGAGIQETQYF.

This rearrangement joins TRBV6-6 to TRBJ1-6; TRBD1 might be the D (5 bases). CDR3 length: 12 residues. Between the trimmed V and J ends, which lost 8 bases and 10 bases, there was a span of 12 bases. Looked up from germline, CDR1 is MNHNY and CDR2 is SVGAGI (reference sequence). The CDR3 DNA sequence: TGTGCCAGCGTAGATGGGGGATCACCCCTCCACTTT. This codes for CASVDGGSPLHF.

The chain combines TRBV27 with TRBJ2-3; perhaps TRBD2 as D (6 bases). V lost 0 bases and J lost 10, with 20 bases in between. Germline CDR1 is MNHEY and CDR2 is SMNVEV (reference sequence). This CDR3 is built from 16 residues. The DNA for the CDR3 is TGTGCCAGCAGTTTATCAGAGGGAGGCTTACCGATGGCGCAGTATTTT. Its protein product is CASSLSEGGLPMAQYF.

The chain employs TRBV20-1 and TRBJ2-7; D remains ambiguous. The germline CDR1 and CDR2 sequences are DFQATT and SNEGSKA (reference sequence). The CDR3 sequence is 8 residues long. Deletions cut 6 bases from V and 10 bases from J, with 7 bases between. The CDR3 reads CSAGFQYF. The CDR3 DNA follows: TGCAGTGCGGGCTTTCAGTACTTC.

The chain joins TRBV5-5 to TRBJ2-1, with D maybe TRBD1 (5 bases). CDR1 and CDR2 from the germline V gene are SGHKS and YYEKEE (reference sequence). This CDR3 spans 12 amino acids. Trimming took off 1 base at V and 7 bases at J, with 6 bases between the two ends. The DNA for the CDR3 is TGTGCCAGCAGCTTGCCAGGGAATGAGCAGTTCTTC. This translates into CASSLPGNEQFF.